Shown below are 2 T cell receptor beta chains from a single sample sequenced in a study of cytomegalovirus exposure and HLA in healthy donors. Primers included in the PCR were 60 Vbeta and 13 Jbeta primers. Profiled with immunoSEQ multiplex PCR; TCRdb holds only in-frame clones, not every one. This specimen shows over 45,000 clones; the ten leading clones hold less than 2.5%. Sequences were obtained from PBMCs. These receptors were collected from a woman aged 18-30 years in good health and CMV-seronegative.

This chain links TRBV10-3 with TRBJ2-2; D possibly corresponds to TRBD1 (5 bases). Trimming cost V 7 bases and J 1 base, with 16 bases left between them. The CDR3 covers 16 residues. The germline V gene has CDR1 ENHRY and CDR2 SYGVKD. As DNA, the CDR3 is TGTGCCATCAAGAGACAGCCTACGGGGAACACCGGGGAGCTGTTTTTT. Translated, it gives CAIKRQPTGNTGELFF.

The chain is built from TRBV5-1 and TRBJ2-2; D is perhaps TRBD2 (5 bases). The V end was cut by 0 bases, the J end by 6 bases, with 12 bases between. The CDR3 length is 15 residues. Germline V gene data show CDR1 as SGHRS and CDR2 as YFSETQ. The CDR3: CASSLVSGGAGELFF. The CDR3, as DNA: TGCGCCAGCAGCTTGGTCAGCGGTGGGGCCGGGGAGCTGTTTTTT.